Given below is one TCR beta chain in context. This entry belongs to a study of blood T cell repertoires in COVID-19. At the level of the study: The study drew acute and convalescent COVID-19 samples from the United States, Italy and Spain. Sources were T cells, B-cell-depleted T cells, or PBMCs; the material itself was cDNA or gDNA.

CDR3 length: 12 residues. V lost 4 bases, J lost 8 bases, and 11 bases lay in between. Germline V lookup: CDR1 MGHDK, CDR2 SYGVNS. The repertoire was sequenced with immunoSEQ multiplex PCR; TCRdb's copy has only in-frame clones and lacks some. This table has about 250,000 clones, more than 70% appearing once. Sequencing input: peripheral blood. V gene TRBV25-1 combines with J gene TRBJ1-1; tentative D call: TRBD1 (5 bases). The origin of this receptor is a woman in her forties who had recovered from COVID-19. CDR3 in DNA: TGTGCCAGCAGTGCACCAGGGCTAGAAGCTTTCTTT. This encodes CASSAPGLEAFF.